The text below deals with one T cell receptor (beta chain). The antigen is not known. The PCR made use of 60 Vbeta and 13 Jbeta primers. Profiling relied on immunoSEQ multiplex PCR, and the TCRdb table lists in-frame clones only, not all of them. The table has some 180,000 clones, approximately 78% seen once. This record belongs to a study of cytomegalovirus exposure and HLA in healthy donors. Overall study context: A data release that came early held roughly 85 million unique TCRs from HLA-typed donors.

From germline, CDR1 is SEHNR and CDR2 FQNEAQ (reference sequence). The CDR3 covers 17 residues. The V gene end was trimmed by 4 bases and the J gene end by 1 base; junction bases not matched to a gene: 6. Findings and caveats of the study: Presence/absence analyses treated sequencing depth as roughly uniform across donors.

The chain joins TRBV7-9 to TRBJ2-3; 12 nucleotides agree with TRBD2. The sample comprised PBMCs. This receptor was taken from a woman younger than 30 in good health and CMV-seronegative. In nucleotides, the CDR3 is TGTGCCAGCAGCTCGACTAGCGGGAGCGACCGCACAGATACGCAGTATTTT. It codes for CASSSTSGSDRTDTQYF.